One sample yielded the 19 T cell receptor beta chains listed below, sequenced in a study of T cells after yellow fever vaccination (dated 2019 in TCRdb). Library generation was performed with 5' RACE. These reads were obtained on an Illumina HiSeq 2500. TCRdb trimmed the raw reads at Q25, called clones with MiXCR and kept productive beta chains. Every entry covers one CDR3 protein and lists the most common genes and DNA from its rows. Recorded for this sample are some 600,000 distinct CDR3 sequences; approximately 16% of them occurred a single time. The ten top clones hold approximately 15% of the sample. The sample's treatment or condition label is to be understood as: live attenuated yellow fever vaccine strain. Specimen: PBMCs, collected less than 6 days after the first yellow fever vaccination. These receptors all come from a man between 18 and 29 years old who received the YFV17D yellow fever vaccine.

The chain has TRBV6-2 or TRBV6-3 and TRBJ2-1, with D maybe TRBD2 (6 bases). Germline loops: CDR1 MNHEY, CDR2 SVGEGT. V lost 7 bases and J lost 9, with 13 bases in between. The CDR3 has 12 residues. CDR3 coding DNA: TGTGCCAGCACCCAAGGAGGGACTGAGCAGTTCTTC. This codes for CASTQGGTEQFF.

CDR3 coding DNA: TGTGCCAGTACAGGGGGTTCCGCGATTCGGGCCCAGCATTTT. This sequence encodes CASTGGSAIRAQHF. The V gene is TRBV19, the J gene TRBJ1-5, with TRBD1 matching over 7 bases. CDR1 and CDR2 from the germline V gene are LNHDA and SQIVND (reference sequence). The CDR3 is made up of 14 amino acids. Trimming cost V 7 bases and J 11 bases; bases outside gene matches: 14.

This clonotype was picked up a small number of times. V gene TRBV7-3 combines with J gene TRBJ2-3; 8 nucleotides line up with TRBD2. Germline-derived CDR1 and CDR2 are SGHTA and FQGTGA. The length of the CDR3 is 19 residues. V gave up 5 bases and J gave up 6 bases; unmatched junction bases: 22. In DNA form, the CDR3 reads TGTGCCAGCAGCGACAGTGGGGGAAAGCGGGGGATTTCCATGGATACGCAGTATTTT. Translating gives CASSDSGGKRGISMDTQYF.

In its sample, this clonotype was seen a few times. This chain links TRBV7-8 with TRBJ1-1; D gene ambiguous. The V gene lost 1 base and the J gene lost 7 bases, with 10 bases spanning the gap. Germline V gene sequence: CDR1 SGHVS, CDR2 FQNEAQ. The length of the CDR3 is 13 residues. The CDR3 region has the DNA TGTGCCAGCAGCTTAGGGGTGGGCATTGAAGCTTTCTTT. It is translated as CASSLGVGIEAFF.

The sample holds a few counts of this clonotype. This rearrangement joins TRBV6-2 or TRBV6-3 to TRBJ1-2; D is ambiguous. The CDR3 consists of 19 residues. CDR1 is MNHEY, CDR2 SVGEGT, per germline. Deletions cut 6 bases from V and 2 bases from J, with 28 bases between. The CDR3 loop reads CASRPDQWEGRSSNYGYTF. The CDR3 nucleotides read TGTGCCAGCAGACCCGACCAGTGGGAAGGTCGGTCCTCGAACTATGGCTACACCTTC.

Ten or more counts support this clonotype. This rearrangement joins TRBV2 to TRBJ2-6; D call uncertain. The CDR3 covers 15 residues. Trimming shortened V by 2 bases and J by 2 bases, and 7 bases separated the two germline ends. CDR1 is SNHLY, CDR2 FYNNEI, per germline. The CDR3: CASSETRAGANVLTF. The CDR3 nucleotides read TGTGCCAGCAGTGAAACAAGGGCTGGGGCCAACGTCCTGACTTTC.

This clonotype was observed a single time. The chain employs TRBV6-6 and TRBJ2-7; TRBD1 matches 7 bases. V shed 7 bases and J 6 bases; nucleotides not matched to a gene: 9. Per the germline V gene, CDR1 is MNHNY and CDR2 is SVGAGI (reference sequence). The CDR3 totals 13 residues. The CDR3 reads CASNLDRVSEQYF. The CDR3 DNA sequence: TGTGCCAGCAACCTAGACAGGGTATCCGAGCAGTACTTC.

The chain couples TRBV12-3 or TRBV12-4 to TRBJ2-2; possibly TRBD1 or TRBD2 for D (5 bases each). The CDR3 is made up of 15 amino acids. Trimming removed 2 bases from V and 5 bases from J, with 12 bases in between. In DNA form, the CDR3 reads TGTGCCAGCAGTTTAATCTGGGGGTGGACCGGGGAGCTGTTTTTT. Its translation is CASSLIWGWTGELFF.

This clonotype has only a few counts. The chain couples TRBV27 to TRBJ2-7; TRBD2 agrees at 7 bases. Trimming at V came to 10 bases and at J to 3 bases, leaving 15 bases not matched to a gene. Germline V gene lookup returns CDR1 MNHEY and CDR2 SMNVEV (reference sequence). CDR3 length: 15 residues. This CDR3 is CATKPGRGVHYEQYF. CDR3 nucleotide sequence: TGTGCCACCAAACCAGGCCGGGGGGTCCACTACGAGCAGTACTTC.

The V call is TRBV5-1, the J call TRBJ2-1; 7 nucleotides align to TRBD2. Germline V gene lookup returns CDR1 SGHRS and CDR2 YFSETQ. The CDR3 is made up of 16 amino acids. V dropped 0 bases and J dropped 10; count of bases not matched to a gene: 13. Here the CDR3 DNA reads TGCGCCAGCAGCTTGGATCTATTAGAGGTAGCGGGCGAGCAGTTCTTC. Its translation: CASSLDLLEVAGEQFF.

The chain is built from TRBV7-9 and TRBJ2-2; the D gene is possibly TRBD1 (6 bases). The CDR3 covers 15 residues. V lost 6 bases and J 1 base, leaving 12 bases between the germline ends. Germline loops: CDR1 SEHNR, CDR2 FQNEAQ (reference sequence). This chain's CDR3 is CASRDTGWNTGELFF. Here the CDR3 DNA reads TGTGCCAGCAGGGATACAGGGTGGAACACCGGGGAGCTGTTTTTT. The full variable domain, with the rest looked up from reference TRBV7-9 and TRBJ2-2, is DTGVSQNPRHKITKRGQNVTFRCDPISEHNRLYWYRQTLGQGPEFLTYFQNEAQLEKSRLLSDRFSAERPKGSFSTLEIQRTEQGDSAMYLCASRDTGWNTGELFFGEGSRLTVL.

This clonotype was observed a handful of times. The chain uses TRBV7-3 and TRBJ2-1, with D perhaps matching TRBD2 (6 bases). Trimming took 3 bases from V and 8 from J, leaving 14 bases between them. CDR1 and CDR2 (germline): SGHTA, FQGTGA. This CDR3 contains 14 residues. The DNA of the CDR3 is TGTGCCAGCAGCTTCGGGAGCGGGTGGGATGAGCAGTTCTTC. Its translation: CASSFGSGWDEQFF.

There are a few counts of this clonotype. J is TRBJ1-2 and V is TRBV20-1; the D is unclear. Trimming pared 5 bases from V and 2 bases from J, leaving 6 bases between. The CDR3 sequence is 11 residues long. The germline V gene encodes CDR1 DFQATT and CDR2 SNEGSKA (reference sequence). The CDR3, as DNA: TGCAGTGCTTGGGAGAACTATGGCTACACCTTC. Protein sequence: CSAWENYGYTF.

A few counts support this clonotype. The rearrangement uses TRBV7-9 and TRBJ1-4; D uncertain. V was clipped by 4 bases and J by 8 bases, with 14 bases between them. Germline V lookup: CDR1 SEHNR, CDR2 FQNEAQ (reference sequence). The CDR3 is 14 residues long. CDR3: CASSSSRFKEKLFF. The DNA of the CDR3 is TGTGCCAGCAGCTCTTCCCGGTTTAAGGAAAAACTGTTTTTT. Looking up the rest from reference TRBV7-9 and TRBJ1-4 gives the full variable domain: DTGVSQNPRHKITKRGQNVTFRCDPISEHNRLYWYRQTLGQGPEFLTYFQNEAQLEKSRLLSDRFSAERPKGSFSTLEIQRTEQGDSAMYLCASSSSRFKEKLFFGSGTQLSVL.

Concerning this clonotype itself: Lacking the conserved final phenylalanine or tryptophan, this CDR3 likely reflects a read error. CDR3 region: CATSREGGLSYNEQFL. The CDR3 DNA sequence: TGTGCCACCAGCAGAGAAGGAGGGCTTAGCTACAATGAGCAGTTCCTC. This chain links TRBV15 with TRBJ2-1, with TRBD2 as a possible D gene (6 bases). Looked up from germline, CDR1 is LNHNV and CDR2 is YYDKDF (reference sequence). The CDR3 is made up of 16 amino acids. The V end was cut by 0 bases, the J end by 3 bases, with 12 bases between.

This clonotype was seen more than once but under ten times. This chain links TRBV5-4 with TRBJ2-2, with a weak D call TRBD1 (5 bases). Germline V CDR1 and CDR2: SGHNT, YYREEE (reference sequence). This CDR3 has 16 amino acids. The ends were cut back, 2 bases at V and 3 bases at J, with 14 bases in the middle. The CDR3 DNA reads as TGTGCCAGCAGCTTAGGGGTCGCCAGGGACACCGGGGAGCTGTTTTTT. This codes for CASSLGVARDTGELFF.

This clonotype occurred a few times. This rearrangement joins TRBV6-1 to TRBJ2-7, with a weak D call TRBD2 (6 bases). Trimming stripped 5 bases from V and 2 bases from J, with 13 bases between. Germline CDR1 MNHNS, CDR2 SASEGT. The CDR3 runs 14 residues. CDR3 sequence reads: CASSPRGGAYEQYV. CDR3 sequence (DNA): TGTGCCAGCAGTCCCCGCGGAGGGGCCTACGAGCAGTACGTC.

V gene TRBV7-2 combines with J gene TRBJ2-7; D is perhaps TRBD2 (6 bases). Germline V gene data show CDR1 as SGHTA and CDR2 as FQGNSA. This CDR3 is 15 amino acids long. V lost 3 bases and J 1 base, leaving 13 bases between the germline ends. For the CDR3, the DNA is TGTGCCAGCAGCTTCGGTTTAGCGGCTTCCTACGAGCAGTACTTC. It encodes CASSFGLAASYEQYF. The full variable domain, completed using reference TRBV7-2 and TRBJ2-7, is GAGVSQSPSNKVTEKGKDVELRCDPISGHTALYWYRQSLGQGLEFLIYFQGNSAPDKSGLPSDRFSAERTGGSVSTLTIQRTQQEDSAVYLCASSFGLAASYEQYFGPGTRLTVT.

This clonotype was counted ten times or more. J is TRBJ1-2 and V is TRBV4-1; no clear D. The CDR3 contains 14 residues. V was trimmed by 4 bases and J by 3 bases, leaving 12 bases between them. CDR1 MGHRA and CDR2 YSYEKL come from the germline V gene. CDR3 nucleotides: TGCGCCAGCAGCCGTCCGGACGCCCACTATGGCTACACCTTC. Translation gives CASSRPDAHYGYTF.